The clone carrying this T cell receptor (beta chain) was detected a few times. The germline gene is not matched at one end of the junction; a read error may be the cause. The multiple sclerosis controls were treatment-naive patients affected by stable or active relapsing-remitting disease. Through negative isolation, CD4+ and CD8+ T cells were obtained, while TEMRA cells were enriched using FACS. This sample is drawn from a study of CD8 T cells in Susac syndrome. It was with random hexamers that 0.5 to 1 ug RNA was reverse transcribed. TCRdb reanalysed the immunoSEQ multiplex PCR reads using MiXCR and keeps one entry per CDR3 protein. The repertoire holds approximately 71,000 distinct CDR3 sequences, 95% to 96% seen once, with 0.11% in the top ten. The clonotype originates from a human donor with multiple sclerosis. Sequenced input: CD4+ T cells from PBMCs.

The CDR3 sequence is CASSPGLLRGGYTF. CDR3 DNA: TGTGCCAGCAGCCCAGGACTTCTTAGAGGGGGCTACACTTTC. The chain uses TRBV7-2 and TRBJ1-2, with 7 bases fitting TRBD1. The CDR3 extends over 14 amino acids. Germline CDR1 reads SGHTA; CDR2 reads FQGNSA.